The next 5 T cell receptor beta chains were all read from a single sample in a study of CD8+ T cells in alopecia areata. Extraction of RNA preceded its reverse transcription into cDNA, which served as the sequencing template. TCRdb's copy holds only in-frame clones and misses some; the assay was immunoSEQ multiplex PCR. The table has over 90,000 clones, 85% to 90% seen once; the top ten hold roughly 11%. Indicated treatment: oral pan-JAK inhibitor, 5-10 mg twice daily. The source was CD8+ T cells sorted from blood, collected at approximately week 30, from a patient treated with tofacitinib. Source of these receptors: a human donor with alopecia areata.

V gene TRBV10-3 combines with J gene TRBJ2-5; 8 positions agree with TRBD1. The germline gives CDR1 ENHRY, CDR2 SYGVKD. V trimming: 2 bases; J trimming: 2 bases; junction bases outside the gene matches: 7. The CDR3 contains 16 residues. CDR3 sequence reads: CAISETKGQGQETQYF. The CDR3 DNA sequence: TGTGCCATCAGTGAGACCAAAGGACAGGGACAAGAGACCCAGTACTTC.

This clone was found once. The J gene is TRBJ1-2, the V gene TRBV14; D is uncertain. The V gene's germline CDR1 is SGHDN and CDR2 FVKESK. V lost 0 bases to trimming and J lost 4 bases, with 9 bases between them. The CDR3 is 14 amino acids. The chain's CDR3 is CASSQEEVPYGYTF. In DNA form, the CDR3 reads TGTGCCAGCAGCCAAGAGGAGGTACCCTATGGCTACACCTTC.

The chain employs TRBV29-1 and TRBJ2-5, with no clear D. Gene TRBJ2-7 matches the end of the DNA better, so the J call may be wrong. The CDR3 runs 13 residues. From germline, CDR1 is SQVTM and CDR2 ANQGSEA. CDR3 amino acids: CSVSNPKRYEQYF. The CDR3 nucleotides read TGCAGCGTTTCCAATCCTAAAAGGTACGAGCAGTACTTC.

The CDR3 loop reads CSVEMAGTPPWQYF. Here the CDR3 DNA reads TGCAGCGTTGAAATGGCCGGGACCCCGCCCTGGCAGTACTTC. The V and J genes are TRBV29-1 and TRBJ2-7; D might be TRBD1 or TRBD2, each matching 5 bases. V lost 2 bases, J lost 9 bases, and 20 bases lay in between. The CDR3 loop spans 14 amino acids. Germline loops: CDR1 SQVTM, CDR2 ANQGSEA.

The chain uses TRBV25-1 and TRBJ2-1, with TRBD1 as a possible D gene (6 bases). V was shortened by 4 bases and J by 2 bases, with 12 bases between the two germline ends. The V gene's germline CDR1 is MGHDK and CDR2 SYGVNS. The CDR3 covers 15 residues. CDR3 region: CASSVRDTTYNEQFF. For the CDR3, the DNA is TGTGCCAGCAGTGTCCGGGACACTACCTACAATGAGCAGTTCTTC.